The source of this TCR beta chain is a study of blood T cell repertoires in COVID-19. For the study at large: COVID-19 samples from acute and convalescent phases originated in the United States, Italy and Spain. From T cells, B-cell-depleted T cells, or PBMCs came the material, which was cDNA or gDNA.

As originally analysed: Reference gene primers were amplified, and this amplification served to estimate nucleated cell counts. TCRdb keeps only in-frame clones here, not all; method: immunoSEQ multiplex PCR. V and J calls plus clone size are reproduced from that table; the DNA served to infer D and trimming. This sample has 150,000 to 200,000 clones, with roughly 79% found just once. This CDR3 is built from 15 residues. The germline CDR1 and CDR2 sequences are SGHAT and FQNNGV. The J segment lost 4 bases and the V segment lost 5 bases, leaving 5 bases of the junction unmatched. This clone was detected only a few times.

The TCR originated in a woman of 80 years or more with acute or convalescent COVID-19. The V gene is TRBV11-2, the J gene TRBJ2-1, with 10 bases fitting TRBD2. What was sequenced was peripheral blood. The CDR3 nucleotides read TGTGCCAGCAGCGCATCGACTAGCGGGTACAATGAGCAGTTCTTC. Protein product: CASSASTSGYNEQFF.